Here is one T cell receptor (beta chain) with its context. Its antigen is not identified. Primers for the PCR totalled 60 Vbeta and 13 Jbeta. Profiled with immunoSEQ multiplex PCR; TCRdb holds only in-frame clones, not every one. Of over 150,000 clones in the sample, 82% were seen once. This sample stems from a study of cytomegalovirus exposure and HLA in healthy donors. The CDR3 runs 18 residues. Trimming took 1 base from V and 0 from J; bases not matched to a gene: 8. Germline V gene data show CDR1 as KGHSH and CDR2 as LQKENI. Findings of the study overall: A later analysis, which compared TCR beta chains of equal frequency, found the HLA-associated ones more clonally expanded. As was reported, the classifier diagnosed cytomegalovirus status with high specificity and sensitivity. The sole available immune exposure information was CMV serostatus.

Material for sequencing was PBMCs. This sequence originates from a boy aged 2 to 10 in good health and CMV-seronegative. The chain has TRBV18 and TRBJ2-3; 9 positions match TRBD1. CDR3 region: CASSPQTGGFPSTDTQYF. In DNA form, the CDR3 reads TGTGCCAGCTCACCACAGACAGGGGGATTCCCTAGCACAGATACGCAGTATTTT.